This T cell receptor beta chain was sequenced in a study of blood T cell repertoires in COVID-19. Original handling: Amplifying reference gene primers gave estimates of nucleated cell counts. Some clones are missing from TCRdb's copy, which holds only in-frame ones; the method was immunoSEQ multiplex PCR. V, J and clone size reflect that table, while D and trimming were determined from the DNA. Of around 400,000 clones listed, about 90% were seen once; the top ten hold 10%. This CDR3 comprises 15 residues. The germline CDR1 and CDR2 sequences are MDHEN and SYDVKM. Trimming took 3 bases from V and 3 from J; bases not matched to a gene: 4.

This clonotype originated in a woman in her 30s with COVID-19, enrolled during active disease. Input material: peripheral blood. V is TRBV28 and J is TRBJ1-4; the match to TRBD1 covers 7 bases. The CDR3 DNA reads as TGTGCCAGCAGTTTCAGGGGGGATGCTAATGAAAAACTGTTTTTT. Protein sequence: CASSFRGDANEKLFF.